The 14 T cell receptor beta chains given below trace back to one sample, sequenced in a study of blood T cell repertoires in COVID-19. Only in-frame clones appear in the TCRdb table, and some are missing; sequencing was by immunoSEQ multiplex PCR. The profile shows about 68,000 clones, 79% of them singletons. The source material was peripheral blood. The receptor source for this set is a woman aged 55-75 years with acute or convalescent COVID-19.

V is TRBV11-3 and J is TRBJ1-5; D is possibly TRBD1 (6 bases). This CDR3 contains 15 residues. V lost 5 bases, J lost 6 bases, and 17 bases lay in between. In germline, CDR1 is SGHNT, CDR2 YENEEA. The DNA for the CDR3 is TGTGCCAGCAGCCCTCATGAGGTAGGGGGTCAGCCCCAGCATTTT. Its protein is CASSPHEVGGQPQHF.

This chain joins TRBV27 and TRBJ1-1; D gene uncertain. The V and J ends lost 2 bases and 3 bases respectively, with 7 bases between them. This CDR3 contains 13 residues. Looked up from germline, CDR1 is MNHEY and CDR2 is SMNVEV (reference sequence). CDR3 region: CASSLGQYTEAFF. DNA of the CDR3: TGTGCCAGCAGTTTAGGCCAATACACTGAAGCTTTCTTT.

This chain links TRBV7-9 with TRBJ2-1; tentatively, D is TRBD2 (5 bases). V was clipped by 0 bases and J by 2 bases, with 14 bases between them. CDR1 and CDR2 from the germline V gene are SEHNR and FQNEAQ (reference sequence). The CDR3 is 17 amino acids. The CDR3 loop reads CASSLARAHMAYNEQFF. In DNA, the CDR3 is TGTGCCAGCAGCTTAGCGAGGGCCCACATGGCCTACAATGAGCAGTTCTTC.

The chain uses TRBV6-5 and TRBJ1-4; TRBD1 is a possible D gene (6 bases). The germline V gene has CDR1 MNHEY and CDR2 SVGAGI. The CDR3 is 14 amino acids. V was trimmed by 6 bases and J by 8 bases, leaving 16 bases between them. For the CDR3, the DNA is TGTGCCAGCAGCCTGGGACATCGGAACGAAAAACTGTTTTTT. This gives the protein CASSLGHRNEKLFF.

The V and J genes are TRBV6-5 and TRBJ1-1, with 9 bases fitting TRBD1. CDR1 and CDR2 (germline): MNHEY, SVGAGI. Trimming at V came to 7 bases and at J to 9 bases, leaving 12 bases not matched to a gene. The CDR3 is 14 amino acids. The CDR3 bases are TGTGCCAGCAAAATCGCTACAGGGGGCGCAAAAGCTTTCTTT. It translates to CASKIATGGAKAFF.

The chain combines TRBV18 with TRBJ2-7; unclear D gene. From germline, CDR1 is KGHSH and CDR2 LQKENI. V was pared by 0 bases and J by 4 bases, with 7 bases between. The CDR3 contains 13 residues. The DNA of the CDR3 is TGTGCCAGCTCACCACCGGGCCCTTACGAGCAGTACTTC. This sequence encodes CASSPPGPYEQYF.

This clone was counted only a few times. The CDR3 nucleotides read TGCGCCAGCAGCGACCCGGGGGGCTTTGCAGATACGCAGTATTTT. Its translation: CASSDPGGFADTQYF. The chain employs TRBV5-1 and TRBJ2-3, with a tentative D call TRBD2 (7 bases). The CDR3 contains 15 residues. V lost 4 bases and J 4 bases, leaving 16 bases between the germline ends. Germline-derived CDR1 and CDR2 are SGHRS and YFSETQ. Full variable domain (remainder filled in from reference TRBV5-1 and TRBJ2-3): KAGVTQTPRYLIKTRGQQVTLSCSPISGHRSVSWYQQTPGQGLQFLFEYFSETQRNKGNFPGRFSGRQFSNSRSEMNVSTLELGDSALYLCASSDPGGFADTQYFGPGTRLTVL.

This clone was observed once. The chain uses TRBV5-8 and TRBJ1-6, with 7 bases identical to TRBD1. Trimming removed 3 bases from V and 6 bases from J; junction bases left unmatched: 9. This CDR3 has 16 amino acids. The germline gives CDR1 SGHTS, CDR2 YDEGEE. CDR3 in DNA: TGTGCCAGCAGCTCAAGGTTATACAGGGGTAATTCACCCCTCCACTTT. The encoded protein is CASSSRLYRGNSPLHF.

The chain employs TRBV5-6 and TRBJ1-3; D ambiguous. Trimming cost V 1 base and J 4 bases, with 6 bases left between them. Germline V gene sequence: CDR1 SGHDT, CDR2 YYEEEE. The CDR3 runs to 13 residues. Here the CDR3 DNA reads TGTGCCAGCAGCTTGCGTCAGGGAAACACCATATATTTT. Its translation: CASSLRQGNTIYF.

On this clone: The junction shows a germline mismatch at one end, possibly a read error. The chain employs TRBV12-3 or TRBV12-4 and TRBJ2-7; D is perhaps TRBD1 (6 bases). This CDR3 comprises 12 residues. The CDR3 sequence: CASSYSGQRPNF. Written as DNA, the CDR3 is TGTGCCAGCAGTTACTCTGGACAGCGCCCAAACTTC.

This clone has a handful of counts. Other nucleotide sequences from this sample produce the same CDR3. The chain carries TRBV7-9 and TRBJ1-6; no clear D gene. Trimming took off 5 bases at V and 7 bases at J, with 6 bases between the two ends. Germline V gene sequence: CDR1 SEHNR, CDR2 FQNEAQ (reference sequence). The CDR3 has 12 amino acids. As DNA, the CDR3 is TGTGCCAGCAGCCCCAGGAATTCACCCCTCCACTTT. Protein: CASSPRNSPLHF.

The chain joins TRBV2 to TRBJ1-5, with a weak D call TRBD1 (6 bases). The germline V and J ends were trimmed by 7 bases and 4 bases, with 8 bases remaining between them. From germline, CDR1 is SNHLY and CDR2 FYNNEI. This CDR3 has 12 residues. The DNA of the CDR3 is TGTGCCAGCACAACAGGGAATCAGCCCCAGCATTTT. It is translated as CASTTGNQPQHF.

The chain joins TRBV2 to TRBJ1-3; no reliable D call. Germline V gene lookup returns CDR1 SNHLY and CDR2 FYNNEI. V was clipped by 6 bases and J by 1 base, with 10 bases between them. The CDR3 spans 14 residues. The chain's CDR3 is CASRSQLSGNTIYF. CDR3 DNA: TGTGCCAGCAGGTCACAGCTTTCTGGAAACACCATATATTTT.

This clone was counted once. The chain carries TRBV7-3 and TRBJ2-3, with D possibly matching TRBD2 (6 bases). Per germline, CDR1 SGHTA and CDR2 FQGTGA. V was pared by 2 bases and J by 4 bases, with 13 bases between. The CDR3 loop spans 15 amino acids. The CDR3 DNA follows: TGTGCCAGCAGCTTAGAACCTAGCGTGGCAGATACGCAGTATTTT. Translation gives CASSLEPSVADTQYF.